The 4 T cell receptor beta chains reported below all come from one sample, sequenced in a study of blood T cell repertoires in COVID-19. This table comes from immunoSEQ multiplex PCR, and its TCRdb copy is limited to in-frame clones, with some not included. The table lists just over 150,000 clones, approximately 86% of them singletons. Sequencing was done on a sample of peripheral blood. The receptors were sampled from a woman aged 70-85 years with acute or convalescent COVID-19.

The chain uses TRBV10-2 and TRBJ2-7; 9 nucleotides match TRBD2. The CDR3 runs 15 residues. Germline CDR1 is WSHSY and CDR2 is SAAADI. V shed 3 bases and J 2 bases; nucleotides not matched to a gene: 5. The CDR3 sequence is CASSEPASGAYEQYF. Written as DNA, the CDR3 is TGCGCCAGCAGTGAACCGGCTAGCGGGGCCTACGAGCAGTACTTC.

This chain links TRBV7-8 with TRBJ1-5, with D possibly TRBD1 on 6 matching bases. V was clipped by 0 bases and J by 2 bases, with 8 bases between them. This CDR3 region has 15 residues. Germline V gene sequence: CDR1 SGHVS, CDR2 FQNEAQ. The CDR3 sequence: CASSLAAGGNQPQHF. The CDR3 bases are TGTGCCAGCAGCTTAGCTGCAGGGGGCAATCAGCCCCAGCATTTT.

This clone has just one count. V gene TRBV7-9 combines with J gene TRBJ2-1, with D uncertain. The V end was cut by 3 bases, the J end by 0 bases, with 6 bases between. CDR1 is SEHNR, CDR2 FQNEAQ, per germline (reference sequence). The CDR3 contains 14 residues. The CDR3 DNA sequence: TGTGCCAGCAGCTTGTCATTCTCCTACAATGAGCAGTTCTTC. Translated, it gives CASSLSFSYNEQFF.

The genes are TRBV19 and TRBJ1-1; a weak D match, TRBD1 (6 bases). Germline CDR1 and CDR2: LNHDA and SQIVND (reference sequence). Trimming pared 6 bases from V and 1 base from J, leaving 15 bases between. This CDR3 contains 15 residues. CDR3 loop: CASRLGGRRNTEAFF. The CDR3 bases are TGTGCCAGTAGGCTGGGGGGGCGTCGGAACACTGAAGCTTTCTTT.